This passage covers 23 T cell receptor beta chains from one sample sequenced in a study of T cells in Graves' hyperthyroidism and ophthalmopathy. Researchers amplified the TCR beta CDR3 regions from RNA transcripts. The TCR CDR3 was amplified in a first-round RT-PCR using the HTBI primer set. TCRdb called the multiplex PCR reads again in MiXCR, with one record for every CDR3 protein. The data show nearly 750,000 distinct CDR3 sequences, about a third seen once. Specimen: blood. These receptors all stem from a woman aged 40 to 49 with Graves' hyperthyroidism.

This clonotype was seen many times. The rearrangement links TRBV4-3 to TRBJ2-5, with TRBD2 identical over 8 bases. Trimming cost V 1 base and J 7 bases; bases outside gene matches: 11. Germline CDR1 is LGHNA and CDR2 is YSLEER. This CDR3 contains 16 residues. The CDR3 coding sequence is TGCGCCAGCAGCCAAGTAGCGGGGTGGGGAGAAGGGACCCAGTACTTC. Residues: CASSQVAGWGEGTQYF.

Comment on this clonotype: With a much larger clone just one base away, this may be a read error. The chain uses TRBV7-6 and TRBJ2-7, with D maybe TRBD1 (5 bases). CDR1 and CDR2 (germline): SGHVS, FNYEAQ. The CDR3 has 15 residues. In nucleotides, the CDR3 is TGTGCCAGCAGCTTAAATTGGCAGGGTCCCTACGGGCAGTACTTC. Translation gives CASSLNWQGPYGQYF.

V gene TRBV6-5 combines with J gene TRBJ2-7; TRBD2 matches 11 bases. Germline-derived CDR1 and CDR2 are MNHEY and SVGAGI. The CDR3 spans 14 residues. Unmatched junction bases numbered 5, after V lost 6 bases and J lost 4 bases. CDR3 DNA: TGTGCCAGCAGACGACTAGCGGGGATATACGAGCAGTACTTC. This codes for CASRRLAGIYEQYF.

The chain recombines TRBV15 with TRBJ1-4, with D maybe TRBD1 (5 bases). Germline V lookup: CDR1 LNHNV, CDR2 YYDKDF (reference sequence). Trimming pared 3 bases from V and 3 bases from J, leaving 14 bases between. The CDR3 is 16 amino acids. As DNA, the CDR3 is TGTGCCACCAGCAGCCTGGGGGGTCCGGCTAATGAAAAACTGTTTTTT. Its translation: CATSSLGGPANEKLFF.

This clonotype was recorded many times. The J gene is TRBJ1-5, the V gene TRBV19, with D hard to call. The CDR3 has 15 residues. From germline, CDR1 is LNHDA and CDR2 SQIVND (reference sequence). The ends were cut back, 6 bases at V and 6 bases at J, with 18 bases in the middle. CDR3 DNA sequence: TGTGCCAGTAGGAGGAGGTCAGGTGGTGGTCAGCCCCAGCATTTT. Translation: CASRRRSGGGQPQHF. Looking up the rest from reference TRBV19 and TRBJ1-5 gives the full variable domain: DGGITQSPKYLFRKEGQNVTLSCEQNLNHDAMYWYRQDPGQGLRLIYYSQIVNDFQKGDIAEGYSVSREKKESFPLTVTSAQKNPTAFYLCASRRRSGGGQPQHFGDGTRLSIL.

This clonotype has ten or more counts. The chain employs TRBV12-3 or TRBV12-4 and TRBJ1-6, with TRBD1 as a possible D gene (6 bases). V was pared by 4 bases and J by 7 bases, with 11 bases between. The CDR3 is 14 amino acids. The CDR3 protein is CASSSTDRNSPLHF. CDR3 sequence (DNA): TGTGCCAGCAGTTCCACGGACAGAAATTCACCCCTCCACTTT.

The chain has TRBV4-1 and TRBJ2-5, with 10 positions matching TRBD2. The CDR3 contains 17 residues. Germline V gene sequence: CDR1 MGHRA, CDR2 YSYEKL. After removal of 4 bases from V and 5 bases from J, the junction contained 13 bases not matched to a gene. CDR3 in DNA: TGCGCCAGCAGCCCATCTCTTCCGGGACTAGCGCAGGAGACCCAGTACTTC. This encodes CASSPSLPGLAQETQYF.

V is TRBV10-3 and J is TRBJ2-6; D is ambiguous. This CDR3 contains 14 residues. Trimming cost V 7 bases and J 0 bases, with 7 bases left between them. From germline, CDR1 is ENHRY and CDR2 SYGVKD. CDR3 coding DNA: TGTGCCATCAAAGGCGGCTCTGGGGCCAACGTCCTGACTTTC. This sequence encodes CAIKGGSGANVLTF.

Only a few counts were recorded for this clonotype. This chain connects TRBV6-5 to TRBJ1-5; D is ambiguous. The V gene's germline CDR1 is MNHEY and CDR2 SVGAGI. Trimming took off 2 bases at V and 2 bases at J, with 10 bases between the two ends. The CDR3 spans 15 residues. The CDR3 loop reads CASSYGQTGNQPQHF. DNA for the CDR3: TGTGCCAGCAGTTACGGCCAAACAGGCAATCAGCCCCAGCATTTT.

V is TRBV5-1 and J is TRBJ2-2; 7 nucleotides align to TRBD1. Germline values: CDR1 SGHRS, CDR2 YFSETQ. V dropped 4 bases and J dropped 7; count of bases not matched to a gene: 7. The CDR3 consists of 14 residues. CDR3: CASSEQGIGGELFF. The DNA of the CDR3 is TGCGCCAGCAGCGAACAGGGGATCGGCGGGGAGCTGTTTTTT.

This clonotype was observed a few times. The J gene is TRBJ1-6, the V gene TRBV7-2; 10 bases align to TRBD1. The ends lost 6 bases at V and 11 bases at J; junction bases unmatched: 13. The length of the CDR3 is 16 residues. Germline V gives CDR1 SGHTA, CDR2 FQGNSA. The chain's CDR3 is CASSYTVTGGAAPLHF. The CDR3 DNA is TGTGCCAGCAGTTATACTGTGACAGGGGGCGCGGCACCCCTCCACTTT.

This clonotype was seen at least ten times. The V gene is TRBV11-3, the J gene TRBJ1-5, with a possible D match to TRBD1 (6 bases). CDR3 length: 15 residues. Germline values: CDR1 SGHNT, CDR2 YENEEA. Trimming shortened V by 1 base and J by 2 bases, and 9 bases separated the two germline ends. The DNA of the CDR3 is TGTGCCAGCAGCTTAGGATCAGGGGGCAATCAGCCCCAGCATTTT. Translated: CASSLGSGGNQPQHF.

As for this clonotype: This clone may be a read error of a much larger clone one base away. J is TRBJ1-4 and V is TRBV7-2, with D possibly being TRBD1 (5 bases). The CDR3 runs to 14 residues. Germline lookup yields CDR1 SGHTA and CDR2 FQGNSA. Trimming took 6 bases from V and 6 from J, leaving 14 bases between them. CDR3 nucleotides: TGTGCCAGCAGACTGGCGGACAAAGATGAAAAACTGTTTTTT. Translated, it gives CASRLADKDEKLFF.

This clonotype has at least ten counts. The rearrangement links TRBV29-1 to TRBJ2-2, with D hard to call. Per the germline V gene, CDR1 is SQVTM and CDR2 is ANQGSEA. The CDR3 spans 13 residues. Trimming took off 5 bases at V and 0 bases at J, with 7 bases between the two ends. The CDR3 protein is CSVIGPNTGELFF. The CDR3 DNA reads as TGCAGCGTTATCGGGCCGAACACCGGGGAGCTGTTTTTT.

This clonotype occurred a few times. The chain is built from TRBV6-1 and TRBJ2-2; 11 nucleotides line up with TRBD1. The CDR3 extends over 16 amino acids. V shed 6 bases and J 2 bases; nucleotides not matched to a gene: 5. Germline V gives CDR1 MNHNS, CDR2 SASEGT. DNA of the CDR3: TGTGCCAGCAGACCCGGACAGGGGGCAAACACCGGGGAGCTGTTTTTT. Its translation: CASRPGQGANTGELFF.

The V and J genes are TRBV28 and TRBJ2-5, with 7 bases fitting TRBD1. Trimming cost V 9 bases and J 3 bases; bases outside gene matches: 10. The CDR3 is 14 amino acids. Germline CDR1 MDHEN, CDR2 SYDVKM. The CDR3 DNA sequence: TGTGCCAGTCTTTCCTACAGGGGAAAAGAGACCCAGTACTTC. It is translated as CASLSYRGKETQYF. Combining the CDR3 with reference TRBV28 and TRBJ2-5 gives the whole variable domain DVKVTQSSRYLVKRTGEKVFLECVQDMDHENMFWYRQDPGLGLRLIYFSYDVKMKEKGDIPEGYSVSREKKERFSLILESASTNQTSMYLCASLSYRGKETQYFGPGTRLLVL.

Ten or more counts support this clonotype. This chain links TRBV7-2 with TRBJ1-2; the match to TRBD1 covers 9 bases. The CDR3 runs to 13 residues. The germline V gene encodes CDR1 SGHTA and CDR2 FQGNSA. V lost 4 bases to trimming and J lost 7 bases; unmatched junction nucleotides: 4. This CDR3 reads CASSSGTGSGYTF. DNA of the CDR3: TGTGCCAGCAGCTCCGGGACAGGGAGTGGCTACACCTTC.

This clonotype was counted many times. The chain recombines TRBV5-8 with TRBJ2-7, with D tentatively TRBD2 (5 bases). This CDR3 is built from 12 residues. Germline values: CDR1 SGHTS, CDR2 YDEGEE. The V gene lost 6 bases and the J gene lost 5 bases, with 12 bases spanning the gap. This chain's CDR3 is CASTSLGDEQYF. The CDR3 bases are TGTGCCAGCACCAGCCTCGGGGACGAGCAGTACTTC. Drawing the rest from reference TRBV5-8 and TRBJ2-7, the complete variable domain is EAGVTQSPTHLIKTRGQQATLRCSPISGHTSVYWYQQALGLGLQFLLWYDEGEERNRGNFPPRFSGRQFPNYSSELNVNALELEDSALYLCASTSLGDEQYFGPGTRLTVT.

This clonotype was picked up a small number of times. The V gene is TRBV27, the J gene TRBJ2-7; 7 bases align to TRBD2. Germline CDR1 MNHEY, CDR2 SMNVEV (reference sequence). The CDR3 length is 14 residues. V lost 7 bases and J lost 1; bases outside the gene matches: 7. The CDR3 DNA reads TGTGCCAGCACCTACGGAGCGGGGTCCTACGAGCAGTACTTC. Its protein product is CASTYGAGSYEQYF.

Only a few counts were recorded for this clonotype. The rearrangement uses TRBV4-3 and TRBJ1-2, with TRBD1 as a possible D gene (5 bases). CDR3 length: 13 amino acids. Germline-derived CDR1 and CDR2 are LGHNA and YSLEER. The germline V and J ends were trimmed by 0 bases and 8 bases, with 10 bases remaining between them. The CDR3 reads CASSQDRVGGYTF. CDR3 nucleotides: TGCGCCAGCAGCCAAGACAGGGTGGGAGGCTACACCTTC.

CDR3 amino acids: CASSASAGTNQPQHF. The CDR3 DNA sequence: TGTGCCAGCAGTGCTTCCGCCGGGACTAATCAGCCCCAGCATTTT. The genes are TRBV25-1 and TRBJ1-5; D is perhaps TRBD1 (5 bases). CDR1 is MGHDK, CDR2 SYGVNS, per germline. There are 15 residues in the CDR3. Trimming shortened V by 4 bases and J by 4 bases, and 14 bases separated the two germline ends.

This clonotype was seen ten or more times. The chain recombines TRBV29-1 with TRBJ1-2; the match to TRBD1 covers 7 bases. From germline, CDR1 is SQVTM and CDR2 ANQGSEA. The CDR3 spans 13 residues. J was trimmed by 3 bases and V by 7 bases; bases with no gene match: 8. The DNA for the CDR3 is TGCAGCGCCGTGACAGGGTCAGACTATGGCTACACCTTC. Its protein product is CSAVTGSDYGYTF.

Notes on this clonotype: Germline is not matched at one junction end, which may reflect a read error. The chain uses TRBV10-3 and TRBJ2-7; 10 positions match TRBD1. The CDR3 has 12 amino acids. Germline-derived CDR1 and CDR2 are ENHRY and SYGVKD. CDR3 residues: CASSDRGLEQYF. The CDR3, as DNA: TGTGCCAGCAGTGACAGGGGGCTCGAGCAGTACTTC.